Shown below are 13 T cell receptor beta chains from a single sample sequenced in a study of CD8+CD57+ T cells in acquired aplastic anemia. The template used for profiling TCR beta VDJ and CDR3 was genomic DNA. TCRdb processed the reads anew with MiXCR; each CDR3 protein has one entry. The sample holds approximately 150,000 distinct CDR3 sequences, 71% seen once. Patients chosen for sequencing had shown CD8+CD57+ cell expansion by flow cytometry. The sequencing input was sorted CD4+, CD8+, or CD8+CD57+ T cells (not recorded which) from PBMCs. These receptors all come from a human donor with aplastic anemia.

The chain has TRBV20-1 and TRBJ2-7; no reliable D call. Deletions cut 3 bases from V and 8 bases from J, with 11 bases between. CDR3 length equals 11 residues. Germline lookup yields CDR1 DFQATT and CDR2 SNEGSKA (reference sequence). The CDR3 sequence: CSASGDIQQYF. The CDR3 DNA reads TGCAGTGCTAGTGGGGATATCCAGCAGTACTTC.

A few counts support this clonotype. V gene TRBV20-1 combines with J gene TRBJ2-5; either TRBD1 or TRBD2 may supply D (5 bases each). This CDR3 has 13 residues. CDR1 is DFQATT and CDR2 is SNEGSKA in the germline V gene (reference sequence). The V end was cut by 1 base, the J end by 1 base, with 7 bases between. CDR3 in DNA: TGCAGTGCTAGAGCAGGGACCCAAGAGACCCAGTACTTC. Translated: CSARAGTQETQYF.

This clonotype turned up a few times. The chain joins TRBV29-1 to TRBJ2-7; 9 bases are a match to TRBD1. The V segment lost 7 bases and the J segment 5 bases; nucleotides outside the gene matches: 12. CDR1 and CDR2 from the germline V gene are SQVTM and ANQGSEA. The CDR3 is 14 residues long. The chain's CDR3 is CSAQIRDRVHEQYF. The CDR3 nucleotides read TGCAGCGCCCAAATCCGGGACAGGGTGCACGAGCAGTACTTC.

The CDR3 nucleotides are TGTGCCAGCAGCTTACTCCGGGATGATACGCAGTATTTT. Encoded protein: CASSLLRDDTQYF. The chain couples TRBV7-9 to TRBJ2-3; D may be TRBD2 (5 bases). The CDR3 extends over 13 amino acids. Germline V gives CDR1 SEHNR, CDR2 FQNEAQ (reference sequence). V was shortened by 2 bases and J by 6 bases, with 9 bases between the two germline ends. Together with reference TRBV7-9 and TRBJ2-3, the CDR3 gives the full variable domain: DTGVSQNPRHKITKRGQNVTFRCDPISEHNRLYWYRQTLGQGPEFLTYFQNEAQLEKSRLLSDRFSAERPKGSFSTLEIQRTEQGDSAMYLCASSLLRDDTQYFGPGTRLTVL.

The table lists this clonotype with a count of one. One end of the junction does not line up with germline, which may come from a read error. J is TRBJ1-6 and V is TRBV5-1, with D possibly being TRBD1 (5 bases). Germline V lookup: CDR1 SGHRS, CDR2 YFSETQ. The CDR3 runs to 14 residues. CDR3 DNA: TGTGCCAGCAGCTTGGCAGGGTATGGTTCACCCCTCCACTTT. Amino acids: CASSLAGYGSPLHF.

This chain joins TRBV7-9 and TRBJ2-1; the D gene is possibly TRBD2 (5 bases). Trimming cost V 5 bases and J 8 bases, with 10 bases left between them. The CDR3 runs to 12 residues. Germline assignment: CDR1 SEHNR and CDR2 FQNEAQ (reference sequence). CDR3 loop: CASSRGIDEQFF. The DNA of the CDR3 is TGTGCCAGCAGCCGGGGAATAGATGAGCAGTTCTTC.

The chain couples TRBV9 to TRBJ1-1; no clear D gene. There are 14 residues in the CDR3. Germline CDR1 SGDLS, CDR2 YYNGEE. V lost 6 bases and J lost 2, with 14 bases in between. The CDR3 DNA follows: TGTGCCAGCACCGAATCTGGACTTAACACTGAAGCTTTCTTT. Encoded protein: CASTESGLNTEAFF. The full variable domain, in which reference TRBV9 and TRBJ1-1 provide the parts outside the CDR3, is DSGVTQTPKHLITATGQRVTLRCSPRSGDLSVYWYQQSLDQGLQFLIQYYNGEERAKGNILERFSAQQFPDLHSELNLSSLELGDSALYFCASTESGLNTEAFFGQGTRLTVV.

The rearrangement uses TRBV15 and TRBJ2-7; TRBD2 aligns across 8 bases. V lost 0 bases, J lost 4 bases, and 2 bases stayed unmatched. Germline V gene lookup returns CDR1 LNHNV and CDR2 YYDKDF (reference sequence). The CDR3 has 14 amino acids. CDR3 in DNA: TGTGCCACCAGCAGAGATCGGGGGGGGTACGAGCAGTACTTC. As protein: CATSRDRGGYEQYF.

This chain connects TRBV19 to TRBJ2-7; 10 bases are shared with TRBD2. Germline V gene lookup returns CDR1 LNHDA and CDR2 SQIVND (reference sequence). The CDR3 is 16 residues long. Trimming took 2 bases from V and 2 from J; bases not matched to a gene: 6. In DNA form, the CDR3 reads TGTGCCAGTAGTATAAATCGAGCGGGAGGGCCCTACGAGCAGTACTTC. Amino acids: CASSINRAGGPYEQYF.

This clonotype was recorded once. The junction and the germline gene differ at one end; a read error may be behind it. The chain uses TRBV9 and TRBJ2-3, with D possibly matching TRBD2 (5 bases). The CDR3 consists of 13 residues. Germline CDR1 is SGDLS and CDR2 is YYNGEE. CDR3 DNA: TGTGCCAGCAGCGGCAACTTGGGAGATAAGCAGTATTTT. Protein product: CASSGNLGDKQYF.

This clonotype was picked up one time. The rearrangement uses TRBV20-1 and TRBJ2-1; 7 bases fit TRBD1. The CDR3 contains 14 residues. Germline V lookup: CDR1 DFQATT, CDR2 SNEGSKA (reference sequence). Unmatched junction bases numbered 12, after V lost 6 bases and J lost 7 bases. DNA for the CDR3: TGCAGTGCCCCCCTCCCGGGACAGAGGAATGAGCAGTTCTTC. Its translation: CSAPLPGQRNEQFF.

This clonotype appeared a single time. This chain connects TRBV5-1 to TRBJ2-3; 8 positions agree with TRBD2. Germline CDR1 and CDR2: SGHRS and YFSETQ. The V and J ends lost 4 bases and 3 bases, in that order; junction bases with no gene match: 7. This CDR3 is 15 amino acids long. CDR3 nucleotide sequence: TGCGCCAGCAGCCGGATAGCGGGAACGACAGATACGCAGTATTTT. It is translated as CASSRIAGTTDTQYF.

The chain combines TRBV10-2 with TRBJ2-5, with TRBD2 as a possible D gene (6 bases). The CDR3 sequence is 13 residues long. V shed 7 bases and J shed 1 base, with 10 bases lying between them. From germline, CDR1 is WSHSY and CDR2 SAAADI. The chain's CDR3 is CASTWDSQETQYF. CDR3 coding DNA: TGCGCCAGCACCTGGGACTCCCAAGAGACCCAGTACTTC.